This T cell receptor (beta chain) emerged from a study of blood T cell repertoires in COVID-19. On the study more broadly: T cells, B-cell-depleted T cells, or PBMCs provided the cDNA or gDNA that served as material.

Trimming left V 3 bases short and J 5 bases short, with 16 bases between. Germline CDR1 LGHDT, CDR2 YNNKEL (reference sequence). This CDR3 comprises 15 residues. Generated by immunoSEQ multiplex PCR, the TCRdb table keeps only in-frame clones and is missing some. The table records about 260,000 clones, roughly 88% of them present only once. Which cohort a participant joined came from the clinical history participants gave. This rearrangement joins TRBV3-1 (or the pseudogene TRBV3-2) to TRBJ2-5; weak D call: TRBD1 (5 bases). The sequenced sample consisted of PBMCs or T cells enriched from blood (not recorded which). The TCR sequence derives from a woman in her forties or fifties who had recovered from COVID-19. The CDR3 loop is CASSQRQPLGETQYF. DNA of the CDR3: TGTGCCAGCAGCCAGAGACAGCCCCTAGGGGAGACCCAGTACTTC.